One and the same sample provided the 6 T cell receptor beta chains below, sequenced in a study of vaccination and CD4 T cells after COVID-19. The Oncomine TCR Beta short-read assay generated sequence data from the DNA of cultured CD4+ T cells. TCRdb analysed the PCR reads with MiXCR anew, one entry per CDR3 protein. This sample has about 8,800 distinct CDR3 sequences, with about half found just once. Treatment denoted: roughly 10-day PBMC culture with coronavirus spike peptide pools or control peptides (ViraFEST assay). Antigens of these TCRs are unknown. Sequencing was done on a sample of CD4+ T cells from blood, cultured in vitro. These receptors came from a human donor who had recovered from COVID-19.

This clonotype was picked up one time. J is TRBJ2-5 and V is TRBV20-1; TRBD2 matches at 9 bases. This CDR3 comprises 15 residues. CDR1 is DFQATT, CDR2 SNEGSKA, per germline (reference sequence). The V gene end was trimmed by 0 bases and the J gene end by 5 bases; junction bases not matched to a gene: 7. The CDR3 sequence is CSARDGAGGPETQYF. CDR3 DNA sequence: TGCAGTGCTAGAGATGGTGCGGGGGGGCCGGAGACCCAGTACTTC.

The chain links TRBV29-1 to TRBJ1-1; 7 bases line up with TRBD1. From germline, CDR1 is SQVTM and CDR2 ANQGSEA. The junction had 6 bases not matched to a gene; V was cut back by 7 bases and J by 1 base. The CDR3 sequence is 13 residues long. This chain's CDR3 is CSGQQGSNTEAFF. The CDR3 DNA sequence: TGCAGCGGACAACAGGGGTCGAACACTGAAGCTTTCTTT. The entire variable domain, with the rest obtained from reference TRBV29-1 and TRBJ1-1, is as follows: SAVISQKPSRDICQRGTSLTIQCQVDSQVTMMFWYRQQPGQSLTLIATANQGSEATYESGFVIDKFPISRPNLTFSTLTVSNMSPEDSSIYLCSGQQGSNTEAFFGQGTRLTVV.

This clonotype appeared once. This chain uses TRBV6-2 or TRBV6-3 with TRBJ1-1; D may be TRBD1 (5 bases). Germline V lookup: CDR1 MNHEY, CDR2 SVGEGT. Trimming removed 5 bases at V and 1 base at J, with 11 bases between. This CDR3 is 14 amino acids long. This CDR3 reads CASSTSRGNTEAFF. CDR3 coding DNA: TGTGCCAGCAGTACCTCTAGGGGGAACACTGAAGCTTTCTTT.

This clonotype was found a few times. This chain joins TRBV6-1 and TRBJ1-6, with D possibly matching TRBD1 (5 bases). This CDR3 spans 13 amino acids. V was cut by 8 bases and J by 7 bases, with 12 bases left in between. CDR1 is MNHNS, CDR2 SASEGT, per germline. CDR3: CASLGTGNSPLHF. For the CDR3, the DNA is TGTGCCAGCCTCGGGACGGGGAATTCACCCCTCCACTTT.

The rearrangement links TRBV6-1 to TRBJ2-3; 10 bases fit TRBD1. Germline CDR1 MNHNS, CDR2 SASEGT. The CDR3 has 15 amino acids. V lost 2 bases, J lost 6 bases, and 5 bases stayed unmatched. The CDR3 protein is CASSENGQGVDTQYF. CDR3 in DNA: TGTGCCAGCAGTGAAAATGGACAGGGGGTGGATACGCAGTATTTT.

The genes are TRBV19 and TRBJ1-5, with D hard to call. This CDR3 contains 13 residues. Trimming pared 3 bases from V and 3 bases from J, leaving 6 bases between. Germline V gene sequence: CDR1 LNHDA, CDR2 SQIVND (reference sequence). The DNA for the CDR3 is TGTGCCAGTAGTATTCAGGACAATCAGCCCCAGCATTTT. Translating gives CASSIQDNQPQHF. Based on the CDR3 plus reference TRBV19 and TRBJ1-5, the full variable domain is DGGITQSPKYLFRKEGQNVTLSCEQNLNHDAMYWYRQDPGQGLRLIYYSQIVNDFQKGDIAEGYSVSREKKESFPLTVTSAQKNPTAFYLCASSIQDNQPQHFGDGTRLSIL.